The rows below give T cell receptor beta chains drawn from one sample of a study of T cells in Graves' hyperthyroidism and ophthalmopathy. TCRdb passed the multiplex PCR reads through MiXCR, listing each CDR3 protein once. The sample shows 500,000 to 800,000 distinct CDR3 sequences, 45% of them seen only once. Sequenced sample: peripheral blood or thyroid tissue (not recorded which). The source is an adult man with Graves' disease, either hyperthyroidism or ophthalmopathy (not recorded which). CDR3s include the opening cysteine and the closing phenylalanine or tryptophan. A D gene is named only where the DNA matches it firmly. Size is omitted from some rows. Given values are once, few, many or a class for expanded clones.

>.|TRBD1|TRBJ1-6|15|TRBV2
TGTGCCAGCAGTGAAGCGGGGGACAGGGGAGTTCCCCTCCACTTT
CASSEAGDRGVPLHF
>few|TRBD1|TRBJ1-5|18|TRBV20-1
TGCAGTGCTAGAGATGGGGGGACAGGGAGCATTAGCAATCAGCCCCAGCATTTT
CSARDGGTGSISNQPQHF
>.|.|TRBJ1-4|12|TRBV10-2
TGCGCCAGTAAACAGGGTGACGAAAAACTGTTTTTT
CASKQGDEKLFF
>few|TRBD1|TRBJ1-5|17|TRBV19
TGTGCCAGTAGTAGAGGTTGGACAGGAGAAAGCAATCAGCCCCAGCATTTT
CASSRGWTGESNQPQHF
>many|.|TRBJ2-6|16|TRBV7-2
TGTGCCAGCAGCTTACCGAGGGTTCCTGGGGCCAACGTCCTGACTTTC
CASSLPRVPGANVLTF
>.|TRBD1|TRBJ2-7|14|TRBV7-9
TGTGCCAGCAGCGCATGGACAGGGGGTCACGAGCAGTACTTC
CASSAWTGGHEQYF
>many|.|TRBJ1-2|13|TRBV20-1
TGCAGTGCTAGAGACAGGGAAGAACGCGGCTACACCTTC
CSARDREERGYTF
>few|.|TRBJ2-2|14|TRBV11-2
TGTGCCAGCAGCTTAATACTTTTCACCGGGGAGCTGTTTTTT
CASSLILFTGELFF
>.|TRBD1|TRBJ1-3|15|TRBV6-6
TGTGCCAGCAGTTCAGGGACAGGGCCAGGAAACACCATATATTTT
CASSSGTGPGNTIYF
>many|.|TRBJ2-2|12|TRBV24-1
TGTGCCACCAGTGGTTTCACCGGGGAGCTGTTTTTT
CATSGFTGELFF
>many|TRBD1|TRBJ1-1|14|TRBV2
TGTGCCAGCAGTTCGGACAGGGTGAACACTGAAGCTTTCTTT
CASSSDRVNTEAFF
>.|.|TRBJ2-7|14|TRBV27
TGTGCCAGCAGTGCGGAGTTGAGTTCCTACGAGCAGTACTTC
CASSAELSSYEQYF
>few|.|TRBJ1-2|14|TRBV28
TGTGCCAGCAGGCCTCTGGCAGATAACTATGGCTACACCTTC
CASRPLADNYGYTF
>many|.|TRBJ1-2|14|TRBV12-3/TRBV12-4
TGTGCCAGCACATTCTCGTCGCGGTCGGGGGGCTACACCTTC
CASTFSSRSGGYTF
>many|TRBD2|TRBJ2-7|11|TRBV29-1
TGCAGCGGCCAGCGGGGGCTGGAGCAGTACTTC
CSGQRGLEQYF
>.|TRBD2|TRBJ2-7|17|TRBV7-3
TGTGCCAGCAGCTTAAGACCAGCGGGAGTGAGCGGCTACGAGCAGTACTTC
CASSLRPAGVSGYEQYF
>.|.|TRBJ1-6|15|TRBV2
TGTGCCAGCAGTCTGACGGGGGTCCCCAATTCACCCCTCCACTTT
CASSLTGVPNSPLHF
>many|.|TRBJ1-1|14|TRBV12-3/TRBV12-4
TGCGCCAGCAGCTCCGGGACACTGAACACTGAAGCTTTCTTT
CASSSGTLNTEAFF
>many|TRBD1|TRBJ1-5|14|TRBV2
TGTGCCAGCAGTGTAAGAGGGGGCTATCAGCCCCAGCATTTT
CASSVRGGYQPQHF
>few|.|TRBJ2-5|17|TRBV20-1
TGCAGTGCTAGCCCGCTTGCAGGGGGGGGGATCGGAGAGACCCAGTACTTC
CSASPLAGGGIGETQYF
>many|TRBD1|TRBJ1-2|15|TRBV5-8
TGTGCCAGCAGCCGAGGGACAGGGGTTAACTATGGCTACACCTTC
CASSRGTGVNYGYTF
>few|.|TRBJ2-5|13|TRBV9
TGTGCCAGCAGCCGGAAGACGGGAGAGACCCAGTACTTC
CASSRKTGETQYF
>few|TRBD1|TRBJ1-1|13|TRBV9
TGTGCCAGCAGCGTAGGGACAGGGTTTTCGGCTTTCTTT
CASSVGTGFSAFF
>many|.|TRBJ1-6|14|TRBV7-2
TGTGCCAGCAGCTTAGATCAGGGAGGTTCACCCCTCCACTTT
CASSLDQGGSPLHF
>.|.|TRBJ2-2|15|TRBV7-6
TGTGCCAGCAGCGCAAAAATCGGGGGTACCGGGGAGCTGTTTTTT
CASSAKIGGTGELFF
>.|.|TRBJ1-2|14|TRBV4-1
TGCGCCAGCAGCCAAGGAGATAGGGCTTGGGGCTACACCTTC
CASSQGDRAWGYTF
>.|.|TRBJ1-2|13|TRBV7-9
TGTGCCAGCACCGTGGGTGGGTACTATGGCTACACCTTC
CASTVGGYYGYTF
>few|.|TRBJ1-1|14|TRBV20-1
TGCAGTGCCAGCACGGGGACGTTGAACACTGAAGCTTTCTTT
CSASTGTLNTEAFF
>once|TRBD2|TRBJ2-5|14|TRBV10-3
TGTGCCATCAGGGCAACCGGGAGGCGAGAGACCCAGTACTTC
CAIRATGRRETQYF
>many|.|TRBJ1-4|14|TRBV9
TGTGCCAGCAGCGGCGGGACATCGAATGAAAAACTGTTTTTT
CASSGGTSNEKLFF
>.|.|TRBJ1-2|15|TRBV20-1
TGCAGTGCTAGAGATGGAACGACGATCAACTATGGCTACACCTTC
CSARDGTTINYGYTF
>.|.|TRBJ2-1|15|TRBV19
TGTGCCAGTAGTATAGGAGGGGCGGCCTACAATGAGCAGTTCTTC
CASSIGGAAYNEQFF
>.|TRBD1|TRBJ1-5|16|TRBV29-1
TGCAGCGTTGAAGATCTCGGACAGGGGGCTGATCAGCCCCAGCATTTT
CSVEDLGQGADQPQHF
>.|TRBD1|TRBJ1-4|15|TRBV29-1
TGCAGCGTTGATGGGGGACAGGGAAGTGTCGAAAAACTGTTTTTT
CSVDGGQGSVEKLFF
>.|.|TRBJ1-2|14|TRBV10-3
TGTGCCAGCAGTTTTGTACAGGGTGGTGTTGGCTACACCTTC
CASSFVQGGVGYTF
>.|.|TRBJ1-1|14|TRBV19
TGTGCCAGTAGTGTTGGGCAAGTCGACACTGAAGCTTTCTTT
CASSVGQVDTEAFF
>.|.|TRBJ1-2|14|TRBV12-3/TRBV12-4
TGTGCCAGCAGTTTTGGACAGTTTCGGGACGGCTACACCTTC
CASSFGQFRDGYTF
>.|TRBD2|TRBJ2-7|16|TRBV25-1
TGTGCCAGCAGTTTACGGGGGGGATTTCGGGGCTACGAGCAGTACTTC
CASSLRGGFRGYEQYF
>few|.|TRBJ1-2|13|TRBV14
TGCGCCAGCAGCCAAGATAAAGGGGATGGCTACACCTTC
CASSQDKGDGYTF
>few|.|TRBJ1-5|15|TRBV7-9
TGTGCCAGCAGCCTAATAGGGGCGGGTAATCAGCCCCAGCATTTT
CASSLIGAGNQPQHF
>.|.|TRBJ1-5|14|TRBV20-1
TGCAGTGCTAGAAGGCCCGGGGGCAATCAGCCCCAGCATTTT
CSARRPGGNQPQHF
>many|.|TRBJ2-7|15|TRBV7-2
TGTGCCAGCAGCTTAGCCCAGCTCACGAACTACGAGCAGTACTTC
CASSLAQLTNYEQYF
>once|TRBD1|TRBJ2-3|16|TRBV20-1
TGCAGTGCTAGAGGTTTGACAGGGGGCGAGACAGATACGCAGTATTTT
CSARGLTGGETDTQYF
>many|TRBD1|TRBJ2-7|15|TRBV7-9
TGTGCCAGCAGCACAGGACAGGTTCCGTCCTACGAGCAGTACTTC
CASSTGQVPSYEQYF
>few|.|TRBJ1-2|13|TRBV12-3/TRBV12-4
TGTGCCAGCAGTTATCGACAGGACTATGGCTACACCTTC
CASSYRQDYGYTF
>few|.|TRBJ1-1|13|TRBV7-2
TGTGCCAGCAGCTTAACGGGGTGGGCGCCCGCTTTCTTT
CASSLTGWAPAFF
>few|.|TRBJ1-1|14|TRBV12-3/TRBV12-4
TGTGCCAGCAGTTTCACAGGGATGGGCACTGAAGCTTTCTTT
CASSFTGMGTEAFF
>.|.|TRBJ2-7|14|TRBV20-1
TGCAGTGCTGCTAAGCCCGGGACACACTACGAGCAGTACTTC
CSAAKPGTHYEQYF
>many|TRBD1|TRBJ2-5|15|TRBV7-8
TGTGCCAGCAGCCCGGACAGGAATGACGAAGAGACCCAGTACTTC
CASSPDRNDEETQYF
>many|.|TRBJ1-1|12|TRBV29-1
TGCAGCGTTGGAGGGGTGAACACTGAAGCTTTCTTT
CSVGGVNTEAFF
>many|.|TRBJ1-6|13|TRBV2
TGTGCCAGCAGTGAGATAGCGAATTCACCCCTCCACTTT
CASSEIANSPLHF
>.|TRBD1|TRBJ1-2|13|TRBV2
TGTGCCAGCAGTCGACAGGGGAGGTATGGCTACACCTTC
CASSRQGRYGYTF
>.|TRBD1|TRBJ1-1|15|TRBV14
TGTGCCAGCAAGCCCGGACAGGGATTAGGCACTGAAGCTTTCTTT
CASKPGQGLGTEAFF
>.|TRBD1|TRBJ1-2|12|TRBV20-1
TGCAGTGCTAGAGAAAAGGACAGGGCCTACACCTTC
CSAREKDRAYTF
>.|TRBD1|TRBJ2-5|11|TRBV10-3
TGTGCCATCAGGACAGGGGAGACCCAGTACTTC
CAIRTGETQYF
>.|.|TRBJ2-2|15|TRBV7-6
TGTGCCAGCAGCTTAGCTGGGAGCGACACCGGGGAGCTGTTTTTT
CASSLAGSDTGELFF
>many|TRBD2|TRBJ2-7|14|TRBV11-2
TGTGCCAGCAGCCCTCTAGCGGGAGGGTACGAGCAGTACTTC
CASSPLAGGYEQYF
>once|.|TRBJ2-7|15|TRBV5-1
TGCGCCAGCAGCTTGGAATCTTCCCATGTAGGACAAGAGTACTTC
CASSLESSHVGQEYF